These 9 T cell receptor beta chains came from one sample sequenced in a study of identical twins listed by TCRdb under 2016. Receptor amplification or capture employed 5' RACE. These reads were obtained on an Illumina HiSeq 2000. TCRdb trimmed the raw reads at Q25, called clones with MiXCR and kept productive beta chains. Duplicate CDR3 protein sequences are folded into a single record with the most common DNA and genes. The sample has 1.5 million to 2 million distinct CDR3 sequences on record, 32% of them singletons. The ten largest clones take up 0.27% of the sample. Sequencing input: cord blood. The receptors derive from a newborn girl in good health.

A few counts support this clonotype. The chain recombines TRBV6-5 with TRBJ1-5; possible D gene TRBD1, 5 bases. Trimming took off 5 bases at V and 0 bases at J, with 11 bases between the two ends. There are 15 residues in the CDR3. Germline V gene sequence: CDR1 MNHEY, CDR2 SVGAGI. CDR3 in amino acids: CASSPVDSSNQPQHF. For the CDR3, the DNA is TGTGCCAGCAGTCCTGTCGACAGTAGCAATCAGCCCCAGCATTTT.

This clonotype was recorded a few times. The chain combines TRBV2 with TRBJ2-7; either TRBD1 or TRBD2 may supply D (5 bases each). Germline CDR1 SNHLY, CDR2 FYNNEI. This CDR3 is built from 16 residues. The V end lost 7 bases, the J end lost 2 bases, and 21 bases lay between the germline ends. CDR3 residues: CASTLPRGLRPYEQYF. The CDR3, as DNA: TGTGCCAGCACCTTACCGAGGGGATTACGTCCCTACGAGCAGTACTTC.

The chain recombines TRBV28 with TRBJ2-1; TRBD1 might be the D (5 bases). There are 16 residues in the CDR3. Trimming cost V 3 bases and J 0 bases, with 12 bases left between them. The germline V gene encodes CDR1 MDHEN and CDR2 SYDVKM. This CDR3 is CASSFWGIRSYNEQFF. The DNA of the CDR3 is TGTGCCAGCAGTTTCTGGGGCATCCGCTCCTACAATGAGCAGTTCTTC.

The chain is built from TRBV7-8 and TRBJ2-1; TRBD2 matches at 15 bases. Trimming cost V 3 bases and J 8 bases; bases outside gene matches: 5. This CDR3 contains 16 residues. From germline, CDR1 is SGHVS and CDR2 FQNEAQ. The CDR3 loop is CASSFRTSGRGYEQFF. Written as DNA, the CDR3 is TGTGCCAGCAGCTTCCGGACTAGCGGGAGGGGCTATGAGCAGTTCTTC.

The chain carries TRBV11-2 and TRBJ2-5; the match to TRBD2 covers 8 bases. Unmatched junction bases numbered 19, after V lost 5 bases and J lost 11 bases. The CDR3 consists of 16 residues. Germline V gives CDR1 SGHAT, CDR2 FQNNGV. In nucleotides, the CDR3 is TGTGCCAGCAGCCCGATGACTGCGCGGGGGGATGGTGAGCAGTACTTC. Protein: CASSPMTARGDGEQYF.

The V gene is TRBV20-1, the J gene TRBJ2-1, with 8 positions matching TRBD2. The J segment lost 9 bases and the V segment lost 0 bases, leaving 13 bases of the junction unmatched. There are 16 residues in the CDR3. CDR1 is DFQATT and CDR2 is SNEGSKA in the germline V gene (reference sequence). This CDR3 is CSARDWGQRGILEQFF. CDR3 DNA sequence: TGCAGTGCTAGAGATTGGGGCCAGCGGGGGATCCTTGAGCAGTTCTTC.

This clonotype was seen more than once but under ten times. This chain connects TRBV4-1 to TRBJ1-2; unclear D gene. CDR3 length: 12 residues. CDR1 MGHRA and CDR2 YSYEKL come from the germline V gene. Deletions cut 0 bases from V and 4 bases from J, with 3 bases between. The CDR3 sequence: CASSQDPYGYTF. The CDR3 DNA follows: TGCGCCAGCAGCCAAGATCCCTATGGCTACACCTTC.

The chain couples TRBV9 to TRBJ2-3, with 8 positions matching TRBD2. The germline gives CDR1 SGDLS, CDR2 YYNGEE. The V and J ends lost 5 bases and 2 bases, in that order; junction bases with no gene match: 4. The CDR3 extends over 14 amino acids. CDR3 DNA: TGTGCCAGCAGTGCGGGAGGTGCCACAGATACGCAGTATTTT. Translating it yields CASSAGGATDTQYF.

This clonotype was found a few times. The chain recombines TRBV27 with TRBJ1-5; TRBD1 aligns across 11 bases. V lost 0 bases and J lost 6; bases outside the gene matches: 4. This CDR3 contains 16 residues. Germline V gene lookup returns CDR1 MNHEY and CDR2 SMNVEV (reference sequence). CDR3 bases: TGTGCCAGCAGTTTATCCGGACAGGGGGCAAGTCAGCCCCAGCATTTT. Its protein is CASSLSGQGASQPQHF.